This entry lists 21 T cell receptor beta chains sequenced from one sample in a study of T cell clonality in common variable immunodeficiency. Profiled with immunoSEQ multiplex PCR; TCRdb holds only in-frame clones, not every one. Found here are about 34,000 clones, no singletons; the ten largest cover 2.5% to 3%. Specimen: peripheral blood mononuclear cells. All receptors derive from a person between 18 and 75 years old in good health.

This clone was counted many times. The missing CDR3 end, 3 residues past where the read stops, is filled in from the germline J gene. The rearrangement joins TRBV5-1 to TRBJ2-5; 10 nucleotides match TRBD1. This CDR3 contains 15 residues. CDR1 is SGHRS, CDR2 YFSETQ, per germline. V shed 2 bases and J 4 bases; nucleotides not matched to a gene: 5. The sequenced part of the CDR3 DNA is TGCGCCAGCAGCTTTGGGACAGGGGCTATAGAGACC. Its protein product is CASSFGTGAIET. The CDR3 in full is CASSFGTGAIETQYF.

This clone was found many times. Partial CDR3 DNA: TGCGCCAGCAGTGAGAGCGGGAGGGACACCGGGGAG. Protein: CASSESGRDTGE. The full CDR3 protein reads CASSESGRDTGELFF. The chain combines TRBV10-1 with TRBJ2-2, with 10 bases fitting TRBD2. The CDR3 extends 3 residues past the end of the read, so its final part is completed from the germline J gene. V gave up 2 bases and J gave up 3 bases; unmatched junction bases: 0. The V gene's germline CDR1 is WNHNN and CDR2 SYGVQD (reference sequence). This CDR3 spans 15 amino acids.

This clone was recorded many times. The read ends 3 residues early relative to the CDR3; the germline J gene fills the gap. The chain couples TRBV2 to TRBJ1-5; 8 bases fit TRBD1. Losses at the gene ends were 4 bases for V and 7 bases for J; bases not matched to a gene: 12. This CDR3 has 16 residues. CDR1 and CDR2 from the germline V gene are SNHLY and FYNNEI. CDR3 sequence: CASSGLSDRALQPQHF. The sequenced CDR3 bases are TGTGCCAGCAGTGGACTCTCGGACAGGGCGTTGCAGCCC.

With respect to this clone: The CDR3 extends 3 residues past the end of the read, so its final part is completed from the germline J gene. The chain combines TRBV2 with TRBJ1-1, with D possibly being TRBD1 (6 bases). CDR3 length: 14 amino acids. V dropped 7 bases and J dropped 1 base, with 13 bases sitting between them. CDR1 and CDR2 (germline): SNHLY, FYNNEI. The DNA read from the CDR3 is TGTGCCAGCATTCTCTTAGGGGGGAACACTGAA. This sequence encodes CASILLGGNTE. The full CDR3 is CASILLGGNTEAFF.

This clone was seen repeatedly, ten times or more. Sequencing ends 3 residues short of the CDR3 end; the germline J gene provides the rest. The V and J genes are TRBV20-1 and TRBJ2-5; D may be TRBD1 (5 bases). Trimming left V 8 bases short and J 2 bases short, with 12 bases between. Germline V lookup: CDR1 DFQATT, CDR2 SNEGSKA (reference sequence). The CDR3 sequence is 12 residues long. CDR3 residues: CSCYRQQETQYF. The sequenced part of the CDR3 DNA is TGCAGTTGCTACCGACAGCAAGAGACC.

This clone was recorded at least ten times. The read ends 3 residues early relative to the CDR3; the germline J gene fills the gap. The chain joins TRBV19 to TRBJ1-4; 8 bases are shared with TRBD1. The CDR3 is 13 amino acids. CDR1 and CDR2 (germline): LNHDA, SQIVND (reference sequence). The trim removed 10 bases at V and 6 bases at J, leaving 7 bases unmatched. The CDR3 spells CATEDREDEKLFF. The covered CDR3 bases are TGTGCCACCGAGGACAGGGAGGATGAAAAA.

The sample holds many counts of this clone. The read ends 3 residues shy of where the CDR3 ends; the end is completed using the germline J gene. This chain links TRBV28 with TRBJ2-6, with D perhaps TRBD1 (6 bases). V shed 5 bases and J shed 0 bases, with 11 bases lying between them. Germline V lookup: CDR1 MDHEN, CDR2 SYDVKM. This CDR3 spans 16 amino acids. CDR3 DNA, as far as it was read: TGTGCCAGCAGTCGGACAGTCCCCTCTGGGGCCAACGTC. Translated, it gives CASSRTVPSGANV. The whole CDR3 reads CASSRTVPSGANVLTF.

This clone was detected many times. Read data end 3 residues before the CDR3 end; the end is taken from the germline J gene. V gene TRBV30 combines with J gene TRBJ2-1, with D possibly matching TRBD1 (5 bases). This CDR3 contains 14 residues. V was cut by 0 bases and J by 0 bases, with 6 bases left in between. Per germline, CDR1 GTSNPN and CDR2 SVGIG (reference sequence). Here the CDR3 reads CAWSVDSSYNEQFF. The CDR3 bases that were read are TGTGCCTGGAGTGTAGACAGCTCCTACAATGAG.

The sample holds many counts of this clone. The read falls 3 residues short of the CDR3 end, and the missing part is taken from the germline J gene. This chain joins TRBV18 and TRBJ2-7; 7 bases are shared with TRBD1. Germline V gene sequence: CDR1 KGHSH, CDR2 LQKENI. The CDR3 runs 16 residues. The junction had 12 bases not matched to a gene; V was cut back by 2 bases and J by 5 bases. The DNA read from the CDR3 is TGTGCCAGCTCACCAGGGGACAGCCGGGCCTTCGACGAG. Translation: CASSPGDSRAFDE. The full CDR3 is CASSPGDSRAFDEQYF.

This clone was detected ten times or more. The chain's CDR3 is CASSLGGVDYGYTF. Partial CDR3 DNA: TGTGCCAGCAGTCTAGGGGGGGTGGACTATGGC. This sequence joins TRBV12-3 or TRBV12-4 and TRBJ1-2, with D maybe TRBD1 (6 bases). The read falls 3 residues short of the CDR3 end, and the missing part is taken from the germline J gene. The V gene lost 5 bases and the J gene lost 3 bases, with 13 bases spanning the gap. This CDR3 spans 14 amino acids.

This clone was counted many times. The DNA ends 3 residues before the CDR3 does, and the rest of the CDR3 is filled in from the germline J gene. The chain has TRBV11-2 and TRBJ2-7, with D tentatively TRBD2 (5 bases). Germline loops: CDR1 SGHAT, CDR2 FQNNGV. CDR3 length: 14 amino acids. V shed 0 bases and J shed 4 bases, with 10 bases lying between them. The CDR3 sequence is CASSLETTPYEQYF. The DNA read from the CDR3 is TGTGCCAGCAGCTTAGAGACTACACCGTACGAG.

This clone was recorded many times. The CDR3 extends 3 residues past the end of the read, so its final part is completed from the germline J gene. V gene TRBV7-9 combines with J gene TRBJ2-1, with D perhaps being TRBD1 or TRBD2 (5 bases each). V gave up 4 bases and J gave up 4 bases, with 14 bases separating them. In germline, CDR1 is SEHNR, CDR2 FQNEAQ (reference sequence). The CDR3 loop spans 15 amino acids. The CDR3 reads CASSSPEGPYNEQFF. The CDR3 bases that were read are TGTGCCAGCAGCTCCCCTGAGGGGCCATACAATGAG.

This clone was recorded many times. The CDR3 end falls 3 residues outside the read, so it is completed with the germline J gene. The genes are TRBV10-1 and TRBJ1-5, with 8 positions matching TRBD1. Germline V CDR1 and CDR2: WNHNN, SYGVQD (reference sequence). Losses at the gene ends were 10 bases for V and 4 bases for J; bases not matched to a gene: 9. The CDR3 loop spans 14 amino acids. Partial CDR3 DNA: TGCGCCAAGTCCCGGGACAGGCAGAATCAGCCC. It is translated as CAKSRDRQNQP. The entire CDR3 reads CAKSRDRQNQPQHF.

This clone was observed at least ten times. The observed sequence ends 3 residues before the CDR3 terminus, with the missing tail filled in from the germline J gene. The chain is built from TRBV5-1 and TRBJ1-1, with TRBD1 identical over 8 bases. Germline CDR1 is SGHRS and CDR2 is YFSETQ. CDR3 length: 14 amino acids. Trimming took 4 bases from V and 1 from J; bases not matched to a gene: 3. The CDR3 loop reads CASSPGTGNTEAFF. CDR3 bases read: TGCGCCAGCAGCCCCGGGACAGGGAACACTGAA. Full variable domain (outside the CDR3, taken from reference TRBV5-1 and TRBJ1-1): KAGVTQTPRYLIKTRGQQVTLSCSPISGHRSVSWYQQTPGQGLQFLFEYFSETQRNKGNFPGRFSGRQFSNSRSEMNVSTLELGDSALYLCASSPGTGNTEAFFGQGTRLTVV.

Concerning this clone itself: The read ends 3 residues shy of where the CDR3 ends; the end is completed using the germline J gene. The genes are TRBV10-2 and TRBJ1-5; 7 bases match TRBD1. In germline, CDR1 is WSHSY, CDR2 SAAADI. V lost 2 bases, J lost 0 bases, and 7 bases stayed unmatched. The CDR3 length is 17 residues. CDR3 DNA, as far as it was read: TGCGCCAGCAGTGAGCCTATCGCAGGGGGTAGCAATCAGCCC. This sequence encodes CASSEPIAGGSNQP. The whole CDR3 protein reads CASSEPIAGGSNQPQHF.

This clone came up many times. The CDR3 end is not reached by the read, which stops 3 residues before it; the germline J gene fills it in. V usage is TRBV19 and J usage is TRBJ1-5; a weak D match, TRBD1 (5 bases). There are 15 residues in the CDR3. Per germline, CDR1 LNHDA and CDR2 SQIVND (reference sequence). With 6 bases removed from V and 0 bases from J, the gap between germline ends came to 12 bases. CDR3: CASRDWGDSNQPQHF. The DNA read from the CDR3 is TGTGCCAGTAGAGATTGGGGGGATAGCAATCAGCCC. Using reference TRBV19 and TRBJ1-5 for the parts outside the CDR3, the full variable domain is DGGITQSPKYLFRKEGQNVTLSCEQNLNHDAMYWYRQDPGQGLRLIYYSQIVNDFQKGDIAEGYSVSREKKESFPLTVTSAQKNPTAFYLCASRDWGDSNQPQHFGDGTRLSIL.

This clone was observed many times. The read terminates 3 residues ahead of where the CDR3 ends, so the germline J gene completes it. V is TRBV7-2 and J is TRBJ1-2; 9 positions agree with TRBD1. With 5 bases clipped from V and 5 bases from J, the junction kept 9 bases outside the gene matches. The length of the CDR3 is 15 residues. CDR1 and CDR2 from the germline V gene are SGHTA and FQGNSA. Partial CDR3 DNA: TGTGCCAGCAGCCCATACCCGGGACAGGGTTATGGC. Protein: CASSPYPGQGYG. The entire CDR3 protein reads CASSPYPGQGYGYTF.

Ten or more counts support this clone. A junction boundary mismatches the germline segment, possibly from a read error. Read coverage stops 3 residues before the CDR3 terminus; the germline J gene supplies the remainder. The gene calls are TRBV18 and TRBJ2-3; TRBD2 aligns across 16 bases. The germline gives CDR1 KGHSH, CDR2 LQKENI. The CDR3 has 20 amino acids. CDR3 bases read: TGTGCCAGCTCACCGAGTTCGGGACTAGCGGGAGGGACCTTTACAGGTACG. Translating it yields CASSPSSGLAGGTFTGT. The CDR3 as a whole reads CASSPSSGLAGGTFTGTQYF.

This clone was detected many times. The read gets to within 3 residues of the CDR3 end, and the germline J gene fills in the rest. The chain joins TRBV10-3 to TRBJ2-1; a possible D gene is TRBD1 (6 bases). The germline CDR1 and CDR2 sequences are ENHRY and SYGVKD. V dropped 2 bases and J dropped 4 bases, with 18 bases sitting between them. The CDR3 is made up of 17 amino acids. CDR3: CAISELRPGQTYNEQFF. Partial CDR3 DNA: TGTGCCATCAGTGAGCTCCGACCGGGACAAACGTACAATGAG.

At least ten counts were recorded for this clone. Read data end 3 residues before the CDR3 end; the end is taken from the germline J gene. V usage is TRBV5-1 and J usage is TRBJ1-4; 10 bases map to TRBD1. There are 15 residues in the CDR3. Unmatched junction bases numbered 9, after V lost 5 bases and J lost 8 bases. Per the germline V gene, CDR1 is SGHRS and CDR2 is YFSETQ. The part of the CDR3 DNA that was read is TGCGCCAGCAGGGATGGACAGGGGGTAGGAGAAAAA. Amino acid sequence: CASRDGQGVGEK. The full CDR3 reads CASRDGQGVGEKLFF.

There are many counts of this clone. This CDR3 reads CASSTGVSEQYF. The sequenced CDR3 bases are TGTGCCAGTAGTACCGGGGTTTCCGAG. The V call is TRBV19, the J call TRBJ2-7, with a tentative D call TRBD2 (5 bases). The CDR3 goes on 3 residues after the read ends, and that part is filled in from the germline J gene. The CDR3 is 12 amino acids. Trimming took 4 bases from V and 6 from J, leaving 10 bases between them. Germline V gene data show CDR1 as LNHDA and CDR2 as SQIVND (reference sequence).